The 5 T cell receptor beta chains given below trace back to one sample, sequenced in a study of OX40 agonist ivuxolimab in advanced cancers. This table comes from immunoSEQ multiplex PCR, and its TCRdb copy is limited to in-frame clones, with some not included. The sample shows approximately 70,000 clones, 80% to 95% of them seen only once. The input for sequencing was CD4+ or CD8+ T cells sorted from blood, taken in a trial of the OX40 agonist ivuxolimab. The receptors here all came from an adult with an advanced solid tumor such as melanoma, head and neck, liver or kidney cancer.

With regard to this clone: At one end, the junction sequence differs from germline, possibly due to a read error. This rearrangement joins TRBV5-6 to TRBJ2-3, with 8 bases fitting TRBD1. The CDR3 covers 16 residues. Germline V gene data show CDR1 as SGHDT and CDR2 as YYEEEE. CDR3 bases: TGTGCCAGCAGCTTGGACGACAGGGGCAGGACAGGTACGCAGTATTTT. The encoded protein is CASSLDDRGRTGTQYF.

Here the CDR3 reads CASSPMGVGELFF. CDR3 in DNA: TGTGCCAGCAGCCCTATGGGGGTCGGGGAGCTGTTTTTT. The chain links TRBV5-4 to TRBJ2-2; TRBD1 or TRBD2 may be the D gene (5 bases each). This CDR3 region has 13 residues. The V gene lost 4 bases and the J gene lost 7 bases, with 11 bases spanning the gap. From germline, CDR1 is SGHNT and CDR2 YYREEE (reference sequence).

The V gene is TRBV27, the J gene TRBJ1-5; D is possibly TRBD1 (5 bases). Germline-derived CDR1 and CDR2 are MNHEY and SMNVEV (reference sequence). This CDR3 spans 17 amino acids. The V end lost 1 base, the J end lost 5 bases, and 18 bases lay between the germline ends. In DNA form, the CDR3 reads TGTGCCAGCAGTTTATTATCCGGTCGGGACCCGGATCAGCCCCAGCATTTT. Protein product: CASSLLSGRDPDQPQHF.

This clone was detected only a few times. The CDR3, as DNA: TGTGCCTGGAGCGAGACAGGGGGCACTGAAGCTTTCTTT. Its protein is CAWSETGGTEAFF. The chain recombines TRBV30 with TRBJ1-1, with 9 bases lining up with TRBD1. The germline V gene has CDR1 GTSNPN and CDR2 SVGIG (reference sequence). The CDR3 has 13 amino acids. V lost 3 bases to trimming and J lost 4 bases; unmatched junction nucleotides: 3.

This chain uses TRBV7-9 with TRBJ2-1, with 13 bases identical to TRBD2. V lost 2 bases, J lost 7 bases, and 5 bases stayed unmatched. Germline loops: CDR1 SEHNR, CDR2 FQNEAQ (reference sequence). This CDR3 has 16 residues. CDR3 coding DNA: TGTGCCAGCAGCTTATCATGGACTAGCGGGAGTAATGAGCAGTTCTTC. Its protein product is CASSLSWTSGSNEQFF.